The table lists the clone carrying this T cell receptor (beta chain) with many counts. Its antigen is unknown. The data were obtained in a study of regulatory T cells in long-lasting Graves disease. Study information: Antithyroid drugs had been taken under 3 months by newly diagnosed Graves' patients. Regarding the study as a whole: Investigators studied peripheral blood only, not thyroid tissue. In persistent patients, shared public clonotypes (approximately 3,000) outnumbered those in new patients (about 1,000).

The CDR3 sequence is 13 residues long. From germline, CDR1 is DFQATT and CDR2 SNEGSKA (reference sequence). V dropped 0 bases and J dropped 1 base, with 5 bases sitting between them. CDR3-region Arm-PCR and iRepertoire HTBI primers produced the TCR beta libraries. TCRdb fed the multiplex PCR reads into MiXCR, producing one record per CDR3 protein. The table has roughly 380,000 distinct CDR3 sequences, 15% to 17% seen once. Time point in this sample: newly diagnosed GD, antithyroid drugs for less than 3 months. TCR sequences were obtained from RNA taken from PBMCs. The TCR was taken from a female donor with Graves disease. The specimen was peripheral blood mononuclear cells (PBMCs), collected at new diagnosis, from a patient treated with antithyroid drugs. The chain couples TRBV20-1 to TRBJ2-3; D remains unclear. The CDR3 loop reads CSARDPRTDTQYF. The CDR3 DNA follows: TGCAGTGCTAGAGATCCGCGCACAGATACGCAGTATTTT.